Each of the 28 T cell receptor beta chains below was sequenced from the same sample in a study of Graves' ophthalmopathy and Graves' hyperthyroidism. Investigators amplified TCR beta CDR3 regions from RNA transcripts. HTBI-primed first-round RT-PCR preceded second-round multiplex PCR. TCRdb called the multiplex PCR reads again in MiXCR, with one record for every CDR3 protein. Here the sample spans roughly 500,000 distinct CDR3 sequences, approximately 15% being singletons. Sequencing used blood. Every receptor here comes from a woman under 40 with Graves' ophthalmopathy.

At least ten counts were recorded for this clonotype. The gene calls are TRBV6-5 and TRBJ1-5, with a weak D call TRBD1 (6 bases). Germline CDR1 reads MNHEY; CDR2 reads SVGAGI. V dropped 4 bases and J dropped 3 bases, with 10 bases sitting between them. This CDR3 region has 14 residues. The CDR3 protein is CASSWQGTNQPQHF. Written as DNA, the CDR3 is TGTGCCAGCAGTTGGCAGGGGACCAATCAGCCCCAGCATTTT.

Ten or more counts support this clonotype. This chain connects TRBV4-2 to TRBJ2-5; D gene uncertain. Germline V gene sequence: CDR1 LGHNA, CDR2 YNFKEQ. The CDR3 consists of 13 residues. V lost 5 bases and J lost 0, with 7 bases in between. In DNA, the CDR3 is TGTGCCAGCAGCGCTCCGTACCAAGAGACCCAGTACTTC. Its translation is CASSAPYQETQYF.

This clonotype came up many times. One end of the junction is discordant with germline, which a read error may explain. The rearrangement joins TRBV12-3 or TRBV12-4 to TRBJ1-2; 7 nucleotides match TRBD1. The CDR3 is 16 residues long. The CDR3 region is CASMLEWDSPNHGYTF. CDR3 nucleotides: TGTGCCAGCATGCTGGAGTGGGACAGCCCTAACCATGGCTACACCTTC.

The sample holds many counts of this clonotype. This chain uses TRBV6-1 with TRBJ1-5; D possibly corresponds to TRBD1 (5 bases). V lost 11 bases and J 1 base, leaving 12 bases between the germline ends. The CDR3 is 13 residues long. Germline CDR1 MNHNS, CDR2 SASEGT. This CDR3 reads CAGRRDSNQPQHF. As DNA, the CDR3 is TGTGCCGGACGCCGGGACAGCAATCAGCCCCAGCATTTT.

The V call is TRBV11-3, the J call TRBJ1-1; D may be TRBD1 (5 bases). V lost 5 bases and J 6 bases, leaving 19 bases between the germline ends. CDR1 and CDR2 from the germline V gene are SGHNT and YENEEA. The CDR3 length is 15 residues. In nucleotides, the CDR3 is TGTGCCAGCAGCCTCCCTCGGGGGGAACAGGCTGAAGCTTTCTTT. Its protein is CASSLPRGEQAEAFF.

The chain carries TRBV18 and TRBJ2-7; D is uncertain. V dropped 3 bases and J dropped 7 bases, with 19 bases sitting between them. The CDR3 is 15 amino acids. The germline gives CDR1 KGHSH, CDR2 LQKENI. The CDR3 coding sequence is TGTGCCAGCTCACCGGGCCAGGACCCCATACTTGAGCAGTACTTC. Amino acids: CASSPGQDPILEQYF. The full variable domain, in which reference TRBV18 and TRBJ2-7 provide the parts outside the CDR3, is NAGVMQNPRHLVRRRGQEARLRCSPMKGHSHVYWYRQLPEEGLKFMVYLQKENIIDESGMPKERFSAEFPKEGPSILRIQQVVRGDSAAYFCASSPGQDPILEQYFGPGTRLTVT.

This clonotype was counted ten times or more. The genes are TRBV27 and TRBJ1-2; 7 nucleotides line up with TRBD1. Germline CDR1 and CDR2: MNHEY and SMNVEV (reference sequence). V trimming: 6 bases; J trimming: 8 bases; junction bases outside the gene matches: 9. The CDR3 covers 13 residues. The CDR3 DNA follows: TGTGCCAGCAGCCCTCGACAGGGACCGGGCTACACCTTC. Its protein product is CASSPRQGPGYTF.

At least ten counts were recorded for this clonotype. The chain employs TRBV28 and TRBJ1-5, with a possible D match to TRBD1 (5 bases). The CDR3 runs 13 residues. Trimming removed 8 bases from V and 2 bases from J, with 10 bases in between. Germline CDR1 MDHEN, CDR2 SYDVKM. The CDR3 sequence is CASGGRGNQPQHF. The DNA of the CDR3 is TGTGCCAGCGGGGGGAGGGGCAATCAGCCCCAGCATTTT.

This clonotype was observed many times. The junction departs from the called germline gene at one end, perhaps through a read error. The J gene is TRBJ2-4, the V gene TRBV12-3 or TRBV12-4; the D gene is possibly TRBD1 (6 bases). The CDR3 has 15 residues. The CDR3 spells CASSFGQGLENIKYF. CDR3 DNA: TGTGCCAGCAGTTTCGGGCAGGGGCTGGAAAACATTAAGTACTTC.

This clonotype was detected ten times or more. The chain uses TRBV7-2 and TRBJ2-5, with 13 bases aligning to TRBD2. The germline V gene encodes CDR1 SGHTA and CDR2 FQGNSA. Trimming cost V 4 bases and J 3 bases; bases outside gene matches: 5. The CDR3 length is 16 residues. This CDR3 reads CASSSFTSGGEETQYF. DNA of the CDR3: TGTGCCAGCAGCTCGTTCACTAGCGGGGGGGAAGAGACCCAGTACTTC.

The chain has TRBV5-1 and TRBJ2-5, with 7 positions matching TRBD1. From germline, CDR1 is SGHRS and CDR2 YFSETQ. V was pared by 3 bases and J by 0 bases, with 2 bases of the junction left unmatched. The CDR3 contains 14 residues. The CDR3 DNA is TGCGCCAGCAGCTCGGACAGGAACCAAGAGACCCAGTACTTC. Its protein product is CASSSDRNQETQYF.

Comments on this clonotype: A much larger clone lies a single base off, so this may be a read error. The CDR3 coding sequence is TGTGCCAGCAGTGAAATTGGAGATAGCGGGAACCACGAGCAGTACTTC. Translated: CASSEIGDSGNHEQYF. The chain joins TRBV25-1 to TRBJ2-7; 8 bases fit TRBD2. CDR1 and CDR2 from the germline V gene are MGHDK and SYGVNS. The CDR3 runs 16 residues. V shed 2 bases, J shed 5 bases, and the junction held 11 bases outside the gene matches.

Ten or more counts support this clonotype. The V call is TRBV6-2 or TRBV6-3, the J call TRBJ2-7, with D tentatively TRBD2 (5 bases). Between the trimmed V and J ends, which lost 0 bases and 7 bases, there was a span of 7 bases. There are 12 residues in the CDR3. Germline CDR1 reads MNHEY; CDR2 reads SVGEGT. The CDR3 reads CASSYSEVEQYF. DNA of the CDR3: TGTGCCAGCAGTTACTCGGAGGTAGAGCAGTACTTC.

This clonotype was detected many times. This chain links TRBV28 with TRBJ1-1, with 7 positions matching TRBD1. V shed 6 bases and J 1 base; nucleotides not matched to a gene: 8. CDR1 is MDHEN, CDR2 SYDVKM, per germline. CDR3 length: 15 amino acids. DNA of the CDR3: TGTGCCAGCAGGCTACAGGGGTTTTCGAACACTGAAGCTTTCTTT. This encodes CASRLQGFSNTEAFF. The full variable domain, rest sourced from reference TRBV28 and TRBJ1-1, is DVKVTQSSRYLVKRTGEKVFLECVQDMDHENMFWYRQDPGLGLRLIYFSYDVKMKEKGDIPEGYSVSREKKERFSLILESASTNQTSMYLCASRLQGFSNTEAFFGQGTRLTVV.

This clonotype was detected ten times or more. The chain links TRBV5-1 to TRBJ2-2, with a possible D match to TRBD2 (5 bases). This CDR3 is 16 amino acids long. Trimming took 1 base from V and 0 from J, leaving 10 bases between them. CDR1 and CDR2 from the germline V gene are SGHRS and YFSETQ. CDR3 region: CASSLFEGSNTGELFF. Here the CDR3 DNA reads TGCGCCAGCAGCTTGTTTGAGGGTTCGAACACCGGGGAGCTGTTTTTT.

The chain recombines TRBV19 with TRBJ1-5; D perhaps matches TRBD1 (6 bases). CDR3 length equals 17 residues. V gave up 3 bases and J gave up 1 base, with 16 bases separating them. The germline V gene encodes CDR1 LNHDA and CDR2 SQIVND (reference sequence). The CDR3 sequence is CASSILQGRRSNQPQHF. DNA of the CDR3: TGTGCCAGTAGTATCCTTCAGGGGCGGAGGAGCAATCAGCCCCAGCATTTT.

The table lists this clonotype with many counts. V and J are TRBV12-3 or TRBV12-4 and TRBJ1-6; the D gene is possibly TRBD1 (6 bases). Trimming stripped 0 bases from V and 8 bases from J, with 8 bases between. The CDR3 totals 14 residues. The CDR3 loop reads CASSLAHRDSPLHF. CDR3 nucleotide sequence: TGTGCCAGCAGTTTAGCACACAGGGATTCACCCCTCCACTTT.

There are many counts of this clonotype. The rearrangement joins TRBV15 to TRBJ2-7; 10 bases are a match to TRBD1. V was pared by 2 bases and J by 3 bases, with 1 base of the junction left unmatched. This CDR3 spans 14 amino acids. Germline-derived CDR1 and CDR2 are LNHNV and YYDKDF (reference sequence). CDR3 sequence: CATSRRDRGYEQYF. DNA for the CDR3: TGTGCCACCAGCAGACGGGACAGGGGCTACGAGCAGTACTTC.

This clonotype came up many times. The chain has TRBV6-1 and TRBJ2-7; D not resolved. The V and J ends lost 5 bases and 0 bases respectively, with 5 bases between them. This CDR3 comprises 12 residues. In germline, CDR1 is MNHNS, CDR2 SASEGT. CDR3 coding DNA: TGTGCCAGCAGTAGCTTCTCCTACGAGCAGTACTTC. Encoded protein: CASSSFSYEQYF.

This clonotype turned up a few times. The chain is built from TRBV20-1 and TRBJ1-6, with TRBD1 identical over 7 bases. The CDR3 is 15 amino acids. V gave up 2 bases and J gave up 5 bases; unmatched junction bases: 6. Germline V gives CDR1 DFQATT, CDR2 SNEGSKA (reference sequence). CDR3 region: CSARNTGTDNSPLHF. The DNA of the CDR3 is TGCAGTGCTAGAAACACCGGGACAGATAATTCACCCCTCCACTTT.

This clonotype was seen repeatedly, ten times or more. V usage is TRBV10-3 and J usage is TRBJ2-5; D possibly corresponds to TRBD1 (6 bases). The germline V gene has CDR1 ENHRY and CDR2 SYGVKD. V was clipped by 4 bases and J by 2 bases, with 14 bases between them. The CDR3 totals 15 residues. The DNA for the CDR3 is TGTGCCATCAGTGCTGGCGGACAGATTCAAGAGACCCAGTACTTC. Translation gives CAISAGGQIQETQYF.

This clonotype has a count of ten or more. The rearrangement links TRBV5-1 to TRBJ1-5, with no clear D. V lost 4 bases and J 2 bases, leaving 13 bases between the germline ends. The CDR3 consists of 15 residues. Germline V gene lookup returns CDR1 SGHRS and CDR2 YFSETQ. Here the CDR3 reads CASSPTGMGNQPQHF. The CDR3 nucleotides are TGCGCCAGCAGCCCGACCGGGATGGGCAATCAGCCCCAGCATTTT.

This clonotype was recorded at least ten times. The genes are TRBV19 and TRBJ2-2; TRBD1 is a possible D gene (6 bases). The V end lost 3 bases, the J end lost 5 bases, and 10 bases lay between the germline ends. This CDR3 comprises 14 residues. Germline lookup yields CDR1 LNHDA and CDR2 SQIVND (reference sequence). The CDR3 is CASSIGQRTGELFF. The CDR3 nucleotides are TGTGCCAGTAGTATTGGACAGAGGACCGGGGAGCTGTTTTTT.

This clonotype was counted at least ten times. The rearrangement uses TRBV11-2 and TRBJ1-1; D is possibly TRBD1 (5 bases). CDR1 and CDR2 from the germline V gene are SGHAT and FQNNGV. This CDR3 comprises 16 residues. V dropped 5 bases and J dropped 1 base, with 17 bases sitting between them. This CDR3 is CASSPIKGTPNTEAFF. CDR3 in DNA: TGTGCCAGCAGCCCTATAAAGGGGACCCCGAACACTGAAGCTTTCTTT.

This clonotype was detected many times. The V and J genes are TRBV6-1 and TRBJ1-1; D gene unclear. The V end lost 6 bases, the J end lost 0 bases, and 8 bases lay between the germline ends. Germline V gene lookup returns CDR1 MNHNS and CDR2 SASEGT. The CDR3 contains 13 residues. This chain's CDR3 is CASSTHLNTEAFF. CDR3 nucleotide sequence: TGTGCCAGCAGCACCCACCTGAACACTGAAGCTTTCTTT.

There are many counts of this clonotype. J is TRBJ2-5 and V is TRBV28; D ambiguous. CDR1 and CDR2 (germline): MDHEN, SYDVKM. CDR3 length equals 16 residues. The V and J ends lost 4 bases and 3 bases respectively, with 18 bases between them. The CDR3 DNA reads TGTGCCAGCAGTTACTCCGGTTGGGATAAAAAAGAGACCCAGTACTTC. As protein: CASSYSGWDKKETQYF.

This clonotype occurred many times. This CDR3 reads CASSQDLTGAGGYTF. In DNA form, the CDR3 reads TGTGCCAGCAGCCAAGATCTTACGGGGGCAGGAGGCTACACCTTC. The genes are TRBV3-1 and TRBJ1-2; a weak D match, TRBD1 (6 bases). Germline CDR1 reads LGHDT; CDR2 reads YNNKEL (reference sequence). V lost 0 bases, J lost 8 bases, and 16 bases lay in between. This CDR3 contains 15 residues.

This chain links TRBV12-3 or TRBV12-4 with TRBJ1-6; D is uncertain. Trimming took off 6 bases at V and 0 bases at J, with 18 bases between the two ends. This CDR3 has 18 residues. The CDR3 sequence is CASRLRVSFSSYNSPLHF. The CDR3 nucleotides read TGTGCCAGCAGACTGAGGGTCAGCTTTAGCTCCTATAATTCACCCCTCCACTTT.